One and the same sample provided the 2 T cell receptor beta chains below, sequenced in a study of spatial heterogeneity in lung cancer. Each CDR3 protein gets one entry after TCRdb re-called the 5' RACE reads with MiXCR. The table has about 39,000 distinct CDR3 sequences, under 4% seen once. As for time point: sample taken at primary tumor resection. The sequenced sample was normal lung tissue next to the tumor, obtained at surgery. These receptor sequences come from a male donor with early-stage non-small cell lung cancer.

This clonotype was seen more than once but under ten times. The gene calls are TRBV12-3 or TRBV12-4 and TRBJ1-1; TRBD1 might be the D (6 bases). CDR3 length: 14 residues. The ends were cut back, 6 bases at V and 1 base at J, with 12 bases in the middle. The DNA for the CDR3 is TGTGCCAGCAGCTGGACAGATGAGAACACTGAAGCTTTCTTT. Amino acids: CASSWTDENTEAFF.

This clonotype has at least ten counts. The chain links TRBV5-1 to TRBJ2-7; no clear D. CDR1 is SGHRS, CDR2 YFSETQ, per germline. The CDR3 contains 12 residues. With 3 bases removed from V and 3 bases from J, the gap between germline ends came to 7 bases. The DNA of the CDR3 is TGCGCCAGCAGCTCAGGTAACTACGAGCAGTACTTC. Protein sequence: CASSSGNYEQYF. Drawing the rest from reference TRBV5-1 and TRBJ2-7, the complete variable domain is KAGVTQTPRYLIKTRGQQVTLSCSPISGHRSVSWYQQTPGQGLQFLFEYFSETQRNKGNFPGRFSGRQFSNSRSEMNVSTLELGDSALYLCASSSGNYEQYFGPGTRLTVT.